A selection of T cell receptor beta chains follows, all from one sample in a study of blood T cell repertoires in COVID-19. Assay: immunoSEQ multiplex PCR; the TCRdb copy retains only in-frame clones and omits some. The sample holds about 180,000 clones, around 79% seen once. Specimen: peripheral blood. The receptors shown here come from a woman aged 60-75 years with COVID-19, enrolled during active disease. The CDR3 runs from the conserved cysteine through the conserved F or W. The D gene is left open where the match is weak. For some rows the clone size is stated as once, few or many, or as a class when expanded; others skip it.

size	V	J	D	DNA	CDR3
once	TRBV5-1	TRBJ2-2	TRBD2	TGCGCCAGCAGCTCGGGACTAGCGGGGAACACCGGGGAGCTGTTTTTT	CASSSGLAGNTGELFF
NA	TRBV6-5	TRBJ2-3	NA	TGTGCCATCGGGGGAACCACAGATACGCAGTATTTT	CAIGGTTDTQYF
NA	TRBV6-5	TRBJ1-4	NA	TGTGCCAGCAGTTTTAACAGGGATGAAAAACTGTTTTTT	CASSFNRDEKLFF
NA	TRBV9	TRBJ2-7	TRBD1	TGTGCCAGCAGCGCCGGGGACAGGGCACGAAGGAGCGAGCAGTACTTC	CASSAGDRARRSEQYF
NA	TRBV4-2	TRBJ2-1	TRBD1	TGTGCCAGCAGCCAGGTCGGACAGGGGGTGTCCTACAATGAGCAGTTCTTC	CASSQVGQGVSYNEQFF
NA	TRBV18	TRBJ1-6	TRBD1	TGTGCCAGCTCACCACTCGCCTTCGGGACAGGGAGTTCACCCCTCCACTTT	CASSPLAFGTGSSPLHF
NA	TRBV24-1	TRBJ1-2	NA	TGTGCCACCAGTGACCGAACATGGTACTATGGCTACACCTTC	CATSDRTWYYGYTF
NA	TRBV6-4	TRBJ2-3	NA	TGTGCCAGTAACTGCACAGATACGCAGTATTTT	CASNCTDTQYF
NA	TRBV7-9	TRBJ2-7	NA	TGTGCCAGCACCCCTCAGGGTTCCGAGCAGTACTTC	CASTPQGSEQYF
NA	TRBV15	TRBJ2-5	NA	TGTGCCACCAGCAGAGATAACAGGGGAGGAGAGACCCAGTACTTC	CATSRDNRGGETQYF
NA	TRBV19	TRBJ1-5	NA	TGTGCCAGTAGTGTAAGCAGGGTATCCATCGTGCAGCCCCAGCATTTT	CASSVSRVSIVQPQHF
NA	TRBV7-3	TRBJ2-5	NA	TGTGCCAGCAGCTCCGACGGGATGGGAGAGACCCAGTACTTC	CASSSDGMGETQYF
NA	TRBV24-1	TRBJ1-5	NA	TGTGCCACCAGTGATAACAGGGTGAGCCAGCCCCAGCATTTT	CATSDNRVSQPQHF
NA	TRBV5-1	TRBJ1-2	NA	TGCGCCAGCAGCCTTGCTAGCGCAGGACTCTATGGCTACACCTTC	CASSLASAGLYGYTF
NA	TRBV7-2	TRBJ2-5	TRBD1	TGTGCCAGCAGCTTGGGACAGGCGCAAGAGACCCAGTACTTC	CASSLGQAQETQYF
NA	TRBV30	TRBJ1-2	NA	TGTGCCTGGAGTGTAAGTCCGGGGGATGGCTACACCTTC	CAWSVSPGDGYTF
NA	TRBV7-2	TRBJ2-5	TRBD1	TGTGCCAGCAGTCGGGACAGGTTCCTAGAGACCCAGTACTTC	CASSRDRFLETQYF
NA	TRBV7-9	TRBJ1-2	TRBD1	TGTGCCAGCAGCCCCACAGGGGGCTTGGGGGGCTACACCTTC	CASSPTGGLGGYTF
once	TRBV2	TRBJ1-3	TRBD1	TGTGCCAGCAATACCGGGACAGGGGTGGGAAACACCATATATTTT	CASNTGTGVGNTIYF
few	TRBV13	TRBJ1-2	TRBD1	TGTGCCAGCAGCTCTGATGACAGGGAAAACTATGGCTACACCTTC	CASSSDDRENYGYTF
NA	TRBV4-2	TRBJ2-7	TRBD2	TGTGCCAGCAGCCAAGAGAGCGGGAGATACGAGCAGTACTTC	CASSQESGRYEQYF
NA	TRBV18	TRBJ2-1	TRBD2	TGTGCCAGCTCACCAATAGCGGGAGGCGGCTACAATGAGCAGTTCTTC	CASSPIAGGGYNEQFF